The sequence of this T cell receptor (beta chain) was determined in a study of patients and donors after allogeneic stem cell transplantation. This clonotype was detected a few times. TCRdb re-called the RT-PCR reads through MiXCR, storing one row per CDR3 protein. Of about a million distinct CDR3 sequences listed, over 15% are singletons. The CDR3 spans 16 residues. V lost 3 bases to trimming and J lost 2 bases, with 16 bases between them. Looked up from germline, CDR1 is LGHNA and CDR2 is YNFKEQ. The chain links TRBV4-2 to TRBJ2-5, with D perhaps matching TRBD1 (6 bases). The sequenced material came from blood, either unsorted or a sorted T cell fraction (not recorded which). The TCR comes from a human donor who was either an allogeneic HSCT recipient or a stem cell or donor lymphocyte infusion donor (not recorded which). It is not recorded whose cells these are; they may come from a transplant donor. DNA of the CDR3: TGTGCCAGCAGCCATTGGAGGAAGACAGGACAAGAGACCCAGTACTTC. Translation: CASSHWRKTGQETQYF.